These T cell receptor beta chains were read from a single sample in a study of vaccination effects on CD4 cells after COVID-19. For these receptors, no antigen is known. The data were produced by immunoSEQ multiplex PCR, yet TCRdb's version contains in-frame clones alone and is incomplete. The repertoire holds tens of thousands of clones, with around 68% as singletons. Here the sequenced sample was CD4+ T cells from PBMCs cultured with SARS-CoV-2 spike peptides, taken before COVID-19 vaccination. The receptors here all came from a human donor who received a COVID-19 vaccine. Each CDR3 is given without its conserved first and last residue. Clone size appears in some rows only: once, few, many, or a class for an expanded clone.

ASSDVGSYEQY	.	TRBV2	TRBJ2-7
ASSRTGYGNQPQH	few	TRBV5-5	TRBJ1-5
ASSLSPGYTDTQY	few	TRBV11-2	TRBJ2-3
SASGAGNTIY	.	TRBV29-1	TRBJ1-3
ASSQATGTGLPYEQY	.	TRBV4-1	TRBJ2-7
ASSQTQLAPPNEQF	.	TRBV4-1	TRBJ2-1
ASSLIPVPPYNEQF	.	TRBV11-3	TRBJ2-1
ASVLAGDSNEQF	.	TRBV3-1/TRBV3-2	TRBJ2-1
ASSLGGGRDEQF	.	TRBV7-2	TRBJ2-1
ASSLSGVYYEQY	few	TRBV7-8	TRBJ2-7
ASSLVGQGNSPLH	few	TRBV7-2	TRBJ1-6
AWSGSFRGGGTDTQY	.	TRBV30	TRBJ2-3
ASTRTSGPNNEQF	.	TRBV25-1	TRBJ2-1
ASSLAGGPKNEQF	.	TRBV28	TRBJ2-1
ASSFSAVLKYGYT	few	TRBV6-2/TRBV6-3	TRBJ1-2
ASSRDRPIGTEAF	.	TRBV6-2/TRBV6-3	TRBJ1-1
ASNPLDSGNEQF	once	TRBV9	TRBJ2-1
ASSTGLAGRPGNEQF	.	TRBV5-1	TRBJ2-1
ASDAGTNNEQF	once	TRBV12-3/TRBV12-4	TRBJ2-1
ASSFELEGGYT	.	TRBV28	TRBJ1-2
ASASYSPLH	.	TRBV5-8	TRBJ1-6
ASTNLLGYDTEAF	.	TRBV5-6	TRBJ1-1
ASSDRRGREKLF	.	TRBV6-2/TRBV6-3	TRBJ1-4
ASSQAYEQY	.	TRBV7-2	TRBJ2-7
ASPGQGDTEAF	.	TRBV6-8	TRBJ1-1
ASSPGQGNIQY	.	TRBV18	TRBJ2-4
ASSFGQPADTQY	.	TRBV5-6	TRBJ2-3
ASSRGPRHEQF	once	TRBV6-2/TRBV6-3	TRBJ2-1
SASRSGMNTEAF	few	TRBV20-1	TRBJ1-1
ASSIRGRNEQF	.	TRBV19	TRBJ2-1
ASSYWDSREQY	.	TRBV6-5	TRBJ2-7
ASRPEQGKGEAF	once	TRBV6-6	TRBJ1-1
ASRSQNTEAF	few	TRBV6-5	TRBJ1-1
ASSQDDWGQPQSDYGYT	.	TRBV3-1/TRBV3-2	TRBJ1-2
ASSVDRGTHYNEQF	.	TRBV7-2	TRBJ2-1
ASSLAGRSPGTDTQY	.	TRBV6-2/TRBV6-3	TRBJ2-3
ASSLTGRINSPLH	few	TRBV5-4	TRBJ1-6
ASSTDPRNTIY	once	TRBV6-5	TRBJ1-3
ASSPGSGNYEQY	few	TRBV5-6	TRBJ2-7
ASSLQGRDYGYT	few	TRBV18	TRBJ1-2
AWSVGAGWLETQY	.	TRBV30	TRBJ2-5
ASRGTDTQY	.	TRBV6-5	TRBJ2-3
ASSPGGGRTSYEQY	few	TRBV27	TRBJ2-7
ASGTDYGYT	.	TRBV28	TRBJ1-2
ASSLGWVAGVRTDTQY	.	TRBV5-1	TRBJ2-3